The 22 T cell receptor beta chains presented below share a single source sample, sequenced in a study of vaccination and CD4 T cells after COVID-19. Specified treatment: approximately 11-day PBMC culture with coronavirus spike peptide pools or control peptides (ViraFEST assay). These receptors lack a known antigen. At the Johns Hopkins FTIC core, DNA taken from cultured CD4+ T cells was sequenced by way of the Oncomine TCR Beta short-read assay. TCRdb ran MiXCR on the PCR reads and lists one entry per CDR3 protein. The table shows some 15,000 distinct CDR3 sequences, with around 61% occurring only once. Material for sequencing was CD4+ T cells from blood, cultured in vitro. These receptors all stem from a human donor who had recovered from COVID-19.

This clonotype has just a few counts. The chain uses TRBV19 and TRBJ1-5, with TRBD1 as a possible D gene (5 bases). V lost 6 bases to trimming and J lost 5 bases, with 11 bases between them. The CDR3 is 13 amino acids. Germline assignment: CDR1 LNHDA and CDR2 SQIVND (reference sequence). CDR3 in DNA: TGTGCCAGTAGCCCAGGGCCGGATCAGCCCCAGCATTTT. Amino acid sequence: CASSPGPDQPQHF.

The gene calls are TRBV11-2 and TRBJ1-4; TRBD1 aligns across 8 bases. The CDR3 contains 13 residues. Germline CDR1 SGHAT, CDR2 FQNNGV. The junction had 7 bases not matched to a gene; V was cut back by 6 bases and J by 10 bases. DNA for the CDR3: TGTGCCAGCAGGCAGGACAGGGATGGAAAACTGTTTTTT. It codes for CASRQDRDGKLFF.

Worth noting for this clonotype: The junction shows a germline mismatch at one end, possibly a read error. The CDR3 loop is CASSWGQGGAEAFF. DNA for the CDR3: TGCGCCAGCAGCTGGGGACAGGGCGGTGCTGAAGCTTTCTTT. The V call is TRBV7-9, the J call TRBJ1-1, with TRBD1 matching over 9 bases. The CDR3 length is 14 residues. Germline-derived CDR1 and CDR2 are SEHNR and FQNEAQ (reference sequence).

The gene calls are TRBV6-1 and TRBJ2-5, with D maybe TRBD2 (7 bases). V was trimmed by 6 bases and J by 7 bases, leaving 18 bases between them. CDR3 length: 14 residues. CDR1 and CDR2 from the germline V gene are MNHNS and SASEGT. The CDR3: CASSEGEGGVTQYF. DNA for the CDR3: TGTGCCAGCAGCGAGGGTGAGGGGGGGGTGACCCAGTACTTC.

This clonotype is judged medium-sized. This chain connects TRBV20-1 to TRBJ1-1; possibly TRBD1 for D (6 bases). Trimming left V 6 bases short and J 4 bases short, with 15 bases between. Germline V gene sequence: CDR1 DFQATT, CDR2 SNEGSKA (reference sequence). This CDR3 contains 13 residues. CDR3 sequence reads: CSARTEGITEAFF. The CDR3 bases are TGCAGTGCCCGGACAGAGGGGATCACTGAAGCTTTCTTT.

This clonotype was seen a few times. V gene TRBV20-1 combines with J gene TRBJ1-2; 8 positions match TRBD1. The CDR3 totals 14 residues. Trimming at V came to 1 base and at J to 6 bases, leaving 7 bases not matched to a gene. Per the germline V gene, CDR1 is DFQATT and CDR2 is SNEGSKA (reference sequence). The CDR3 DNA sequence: TGCAGTGCTAGAGGTCGGACAGGGATTGATGGCTACACCTTC. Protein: CSARGRTGIDGYTF.

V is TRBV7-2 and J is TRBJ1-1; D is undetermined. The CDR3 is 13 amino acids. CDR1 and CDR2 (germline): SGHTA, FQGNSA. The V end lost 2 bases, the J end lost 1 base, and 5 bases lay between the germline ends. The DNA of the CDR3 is TGTGCCAGCAGCTTAAGGAGGAACACTGAAGCTTTCTTT. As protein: CASSLRRNTEAFF.

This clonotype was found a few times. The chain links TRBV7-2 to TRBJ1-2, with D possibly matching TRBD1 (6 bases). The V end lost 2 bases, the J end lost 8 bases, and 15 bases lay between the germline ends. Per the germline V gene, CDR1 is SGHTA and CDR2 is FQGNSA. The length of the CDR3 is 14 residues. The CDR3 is CASSLRGAIGGYTF. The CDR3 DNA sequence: TGTGCCAGCAGCTTACGGGGGGCAATCGGGGGCTACACCTTC.

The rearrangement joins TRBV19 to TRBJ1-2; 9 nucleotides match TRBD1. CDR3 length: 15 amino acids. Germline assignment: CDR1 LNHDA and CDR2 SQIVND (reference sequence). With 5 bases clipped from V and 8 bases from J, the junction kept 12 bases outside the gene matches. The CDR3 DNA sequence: TGTGCCAGTAGTCTCTTCCCGGGACAGGGTACCGGCTACACCTTC. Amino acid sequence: CASSLFPGQGTGYTF.

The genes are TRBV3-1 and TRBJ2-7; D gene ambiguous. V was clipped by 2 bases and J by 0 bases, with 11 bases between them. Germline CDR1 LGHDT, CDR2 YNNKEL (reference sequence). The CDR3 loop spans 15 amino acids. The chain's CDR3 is CASSQQQSPSYEQYF. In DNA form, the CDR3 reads TGTGCCAGCAGCCAACAGCAGAGCCCCTCCTACGAGCAGTACTTC.

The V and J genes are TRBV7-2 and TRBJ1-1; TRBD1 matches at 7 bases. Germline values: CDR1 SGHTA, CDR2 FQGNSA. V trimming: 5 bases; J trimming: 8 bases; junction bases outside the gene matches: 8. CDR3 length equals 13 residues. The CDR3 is CASSPDRRDEAFF. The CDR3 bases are TGTGCCAGCAGCCCGGACAGGAGGGACGAAGCTTTCTTT.

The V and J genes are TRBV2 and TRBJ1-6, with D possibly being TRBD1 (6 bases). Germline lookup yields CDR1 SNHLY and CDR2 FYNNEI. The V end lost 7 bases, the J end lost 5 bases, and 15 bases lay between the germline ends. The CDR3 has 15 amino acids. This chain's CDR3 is CASTARDTHNSPLHF. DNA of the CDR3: TGTGCCAGCACTGCACGGGACACTCATAATTCACCCCTCCACTTT.

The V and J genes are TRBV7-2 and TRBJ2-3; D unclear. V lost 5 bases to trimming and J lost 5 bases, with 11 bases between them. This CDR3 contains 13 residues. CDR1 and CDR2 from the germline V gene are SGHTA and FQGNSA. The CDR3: CASSPPGRDTQYF. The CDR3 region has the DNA TGTGCCAGCAGCCCGCCGGGCCGAGATACGCAGTATTTT.

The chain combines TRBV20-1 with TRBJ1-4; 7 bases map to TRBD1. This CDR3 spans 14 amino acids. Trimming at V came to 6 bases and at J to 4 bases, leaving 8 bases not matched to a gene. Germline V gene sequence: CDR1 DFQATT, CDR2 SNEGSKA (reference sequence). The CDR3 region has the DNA TGCAGTGCCCGGCGACAGGGTATTAATGAAAAACTGTTTTTT. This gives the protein CSARRQGINEKLFF.

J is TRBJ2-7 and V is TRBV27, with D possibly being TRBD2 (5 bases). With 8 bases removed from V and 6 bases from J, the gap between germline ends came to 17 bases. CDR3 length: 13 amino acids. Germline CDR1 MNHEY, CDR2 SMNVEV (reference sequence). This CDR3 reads CASRWAAGLEQYF. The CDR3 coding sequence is TGTGCCAGCCGGTGGGCCGCGGGTCTCGAGCAGTACTTC.

The CDR3 bases are TGTGCCAGTAGTAGATACACAGATACGCAGTATTTT. It translates to CASSRYTDTQYF. This chain links TRBV19 with TRBJ2-3, with D unresolved. This CDR3 comprises 12 residues. Germline-derived CDR1 and CDR2 are LNHDA and SQIVND (reference sequence). The V gene lost 4 bases and the J gene lost 2 bases, with 4 bases spanning the gap.

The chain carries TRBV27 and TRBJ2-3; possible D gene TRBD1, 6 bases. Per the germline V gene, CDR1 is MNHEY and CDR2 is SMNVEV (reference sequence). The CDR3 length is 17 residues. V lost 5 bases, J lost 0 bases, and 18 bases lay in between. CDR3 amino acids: CASSPLGAGASTDTQYF. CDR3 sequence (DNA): TGTGCCAGCAGTCCCCTGGGGGCAGGGGCAAGCACAGATACGCAGTATTTT.

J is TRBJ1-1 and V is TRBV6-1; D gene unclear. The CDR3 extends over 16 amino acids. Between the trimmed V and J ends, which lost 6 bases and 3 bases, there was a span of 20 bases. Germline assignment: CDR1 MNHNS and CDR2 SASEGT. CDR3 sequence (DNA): TGTGCCAGCAGCCCCGACACCTTCGAGCGGTACACTGAAGCTTTCTTT. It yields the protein CASSPDTFERYTEAFF.

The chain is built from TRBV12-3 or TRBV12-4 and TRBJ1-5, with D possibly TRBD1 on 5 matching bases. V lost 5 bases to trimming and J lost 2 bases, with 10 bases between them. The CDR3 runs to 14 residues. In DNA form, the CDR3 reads TGTGCCAGCAGTCCCGTACAGGGCAATCAGCCCCAGCATTTT. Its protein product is CASSPVQGNQPQHF.

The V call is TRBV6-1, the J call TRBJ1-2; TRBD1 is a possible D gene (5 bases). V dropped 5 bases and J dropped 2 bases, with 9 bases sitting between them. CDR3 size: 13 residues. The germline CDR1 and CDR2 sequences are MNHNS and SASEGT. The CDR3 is CASSRGGNYGYTF. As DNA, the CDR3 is TGTGCCAGCAGTCGTGGGGGGAACTATGGCTACACCTTC.

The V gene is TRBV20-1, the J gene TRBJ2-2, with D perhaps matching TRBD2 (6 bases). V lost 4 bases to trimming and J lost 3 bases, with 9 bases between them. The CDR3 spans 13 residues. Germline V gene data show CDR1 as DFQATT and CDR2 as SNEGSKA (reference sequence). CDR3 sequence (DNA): TGCAGTGCTAAACAGCGGGACACCGGGGAGCTGTTTTTT. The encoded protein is CSAKQRDTGELFF.

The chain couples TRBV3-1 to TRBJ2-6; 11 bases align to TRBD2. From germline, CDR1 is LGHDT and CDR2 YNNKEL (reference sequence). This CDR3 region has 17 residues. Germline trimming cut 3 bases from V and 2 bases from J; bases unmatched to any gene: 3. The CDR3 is CASSHSGRAPGANVLTF. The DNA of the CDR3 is TGTGCCAGCAGCCATAGCGGGAGGGCCCCTGGGGCCAACGTCCTGACTTTC.